This T cell receptor beta chain is from a study of CD4+ T cells in melanoma. Data came from immunoSEQ multiplex PCR; TCRdb stores just in-frame clones and leaves some out. The sample records over 100,000 clones, about 92% being singletons. On this clone: Its antigen is not known.

Germline-derived CDR1 and CDR2 are MDHEN and SYDVKM. This CDR3 spans 19 amino acids. V trimming: 2 bases; J trimming: 0 bases; junction bases outside the gene matches: 8. Findings and caveats of the study: CD8+ T cell, macrophage and B cell function reportedly correlated with neoantigen-specific CD4+ T cells.

The sequenced sample was peripheral blood. This clonotype originated in a human donor with melanoma. This sequence joins TRBV28 and TRBJ1-6; TRBD1 aligns across 9 bases. CDR3 sequence: CASSLKGQGFFSYNSPLHF. The CDR3 region has the DNA TGTGCCAGCAGTTTAAAAGGACAGGGGTTTTTCTCCTATAATTCACCCCTCCACTTT.